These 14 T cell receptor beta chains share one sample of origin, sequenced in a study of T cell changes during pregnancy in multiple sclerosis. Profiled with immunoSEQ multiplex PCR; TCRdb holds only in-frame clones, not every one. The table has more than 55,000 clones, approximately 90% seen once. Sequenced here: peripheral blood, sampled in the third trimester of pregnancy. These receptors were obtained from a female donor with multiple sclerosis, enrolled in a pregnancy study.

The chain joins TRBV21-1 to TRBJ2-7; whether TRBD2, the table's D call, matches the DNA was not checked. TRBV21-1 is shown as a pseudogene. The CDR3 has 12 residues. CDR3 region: CPRGEPAYEQYF. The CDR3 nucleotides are TGTCCCCGGGGGGAGCCCGCCTACGAGCAGTACTTC.

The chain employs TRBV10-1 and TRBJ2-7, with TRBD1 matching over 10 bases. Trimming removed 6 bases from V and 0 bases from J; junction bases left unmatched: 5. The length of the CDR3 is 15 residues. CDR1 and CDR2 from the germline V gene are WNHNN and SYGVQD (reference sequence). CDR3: CASSRDRGYSYEQYF. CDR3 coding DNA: TGCGCCAGCAGCCGGGACAGGGGATACTCCTACGAGCAGTACTTC.

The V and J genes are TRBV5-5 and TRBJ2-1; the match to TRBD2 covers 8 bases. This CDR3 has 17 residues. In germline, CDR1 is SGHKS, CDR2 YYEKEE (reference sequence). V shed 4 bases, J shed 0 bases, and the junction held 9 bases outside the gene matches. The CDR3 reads CASSASLAGSSYNEQFF. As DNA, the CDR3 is TGTGCCAGCAGCGCTTCTTTAGCGGGAAGCTCCTACAATGAGCAGTTCTTC.

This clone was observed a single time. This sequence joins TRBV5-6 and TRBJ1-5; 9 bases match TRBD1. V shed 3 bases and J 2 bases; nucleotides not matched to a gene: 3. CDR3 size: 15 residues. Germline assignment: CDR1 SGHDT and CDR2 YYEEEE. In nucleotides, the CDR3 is TGTGCCAGCAGCTGGACAGGGGTTGGCAATCAGCCCCAGCATTTT. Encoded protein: CASSWTGVGNQPQHF.

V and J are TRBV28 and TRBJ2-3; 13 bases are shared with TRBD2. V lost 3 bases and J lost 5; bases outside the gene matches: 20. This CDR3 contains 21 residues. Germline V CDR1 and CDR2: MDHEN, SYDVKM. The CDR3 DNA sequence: TGTGCCAGCAGTTTTTCTCGTTTCACTAGCGGGAGGGCCTTTTCGGTAGATACGCAGTATTTT. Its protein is CASSFSRFTSGRAFSVDTQYF.

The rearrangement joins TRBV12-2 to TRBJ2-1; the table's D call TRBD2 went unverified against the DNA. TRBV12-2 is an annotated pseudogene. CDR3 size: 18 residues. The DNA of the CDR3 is TGTGCAAGTCGCCGCCCCCCTAACATAGCGACCGGGGTAAATGAGCAGTTCTTC. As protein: CASRRPPNIATGVNEQFF.

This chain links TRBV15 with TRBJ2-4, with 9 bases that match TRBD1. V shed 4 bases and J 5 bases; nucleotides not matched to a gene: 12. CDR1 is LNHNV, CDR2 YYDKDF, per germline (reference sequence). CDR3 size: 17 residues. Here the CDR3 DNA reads TGTGCCACCAGCAAAGGGGACAGGGTGTTCCTTGAAAACATTCAGTACTTC. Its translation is CATSKGDRVFLENIQYF.

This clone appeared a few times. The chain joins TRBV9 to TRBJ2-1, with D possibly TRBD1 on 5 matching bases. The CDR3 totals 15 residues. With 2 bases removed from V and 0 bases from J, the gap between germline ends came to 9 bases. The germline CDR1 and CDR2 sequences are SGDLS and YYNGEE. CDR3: CASSVLGVSYNEQFF. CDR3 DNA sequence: TGTGCCAGCAGCGTCCTAGGGGTCTCCTACAATGAGCAGTTCTTC.

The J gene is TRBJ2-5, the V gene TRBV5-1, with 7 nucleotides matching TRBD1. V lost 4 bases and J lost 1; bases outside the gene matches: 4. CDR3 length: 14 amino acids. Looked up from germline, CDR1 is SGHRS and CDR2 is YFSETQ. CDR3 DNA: TGCGCCAGCAGCAAACGGGACAGCCAAGAGACCCAGTACTTC. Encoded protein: CASSKRDSQETQYF.

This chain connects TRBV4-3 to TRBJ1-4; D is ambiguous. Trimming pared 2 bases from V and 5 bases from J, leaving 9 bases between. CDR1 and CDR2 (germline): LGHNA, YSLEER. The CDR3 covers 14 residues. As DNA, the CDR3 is TGCGCCAGCAGCCAACTAACTTCAAATGAAAAACTGTTTTTT. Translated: CASSQLTSNEKLFF.

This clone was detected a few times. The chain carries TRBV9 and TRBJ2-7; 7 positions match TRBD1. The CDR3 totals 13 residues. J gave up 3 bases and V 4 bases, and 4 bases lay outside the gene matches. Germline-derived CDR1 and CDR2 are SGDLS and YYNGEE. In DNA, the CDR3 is TGTGCCAGCAGCCATGGGGACAGCTACGAGCAGTACTTC. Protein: CASSHGDSYEQYF.

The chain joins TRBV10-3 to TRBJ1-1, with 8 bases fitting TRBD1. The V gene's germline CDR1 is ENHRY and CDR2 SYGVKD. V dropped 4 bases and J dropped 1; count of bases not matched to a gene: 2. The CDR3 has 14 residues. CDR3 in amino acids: CAISAGTGNTEAFF. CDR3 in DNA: TGTGCCATCAGTGCCGGGACAGGGAACACTGAAGCTTTCTTT.

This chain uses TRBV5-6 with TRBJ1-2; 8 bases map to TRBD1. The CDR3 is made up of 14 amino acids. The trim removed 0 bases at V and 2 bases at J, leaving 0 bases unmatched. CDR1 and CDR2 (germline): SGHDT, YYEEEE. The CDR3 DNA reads TGTGCCAGCAGCTTGGGGGACAGGAACTATGGCTACACCTTC. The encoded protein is CASSLGDRNYGYTF.

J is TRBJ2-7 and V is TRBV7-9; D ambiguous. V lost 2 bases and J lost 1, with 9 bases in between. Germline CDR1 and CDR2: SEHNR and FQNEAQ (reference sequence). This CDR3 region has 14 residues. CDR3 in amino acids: CASSLSGLSYEQYF. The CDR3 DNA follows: TGTGCCAGCAGCTTATCAGGTCTTTCCTACGAGCAGTACTTC.